This T cell receptor beta chain was found in a study of blood T cell repertoires in COVID-19. Across the study: Both acute and convalescent COVID-19 samples were obtained from the United States, Italy and Spain. T cells, B-cell-depleted T cells, or PBMCs provided the cDNA or gDNA that served as material.

With 8 bases clipped from V and 2 bases from J, the junction kept 10 bases outside the gene matches. CDR3 length equals 15 residues. CDR1 MNHNY and CDR2 SVGAGI come from the germline V gene (reference sequence). Only in-frame clones appear in the TCRdb table, and some are missing; sequencing was by immunoSEQ multiplex PCR. The table has over 200,000 clones, around 90% seen once; the top ten hold roughly 6.5%. V is TRBV6-6 and J is TRBJ2-3; TRBD1 aligns across 7 bases. The sequenced material came from peripheral blood. This receptor was obtained from a man in his 60s who had recovered from COVID-19. The CDR3 nucleotides are TGTGCCAGCTCCCTGAGGGGACAGACCACAGATACGCAGTATTTT. It encodes CASSLRGQTTDTQYF.